This is a list of T cell receptor beta chains from one sample in a study of CD8+ T cells in alopecia areata. The protocol was immunoSEQ multiplex PCR, while the TCRdb copy is restricted to in-frame clones and leaves out a portion. This table has about 76,000 clones, approximately 66% appearing once. Material: CD8+ T cells sorted from blood, obtained at week 24, from a patient treated with tofacitinib. The receptor source for this set is a human donor with alopecia areata. The CDR3 runs from the conserved cysteine through the conserved F or W. The order of the fields is clone size, J gene, D gene, V gene, CDR3 protein, CDR3 DNA. The D gene is left open where the match is weak. The listing skips clone size in some rows; elsewhere it reads once, few, many or a size class.

once,TRBJ1-1,-,TRBV27,CASSLIGDKLNTEAFF,TGTGCCAGCAGTTTAATCGGTGACAAGTTGAACACTGAAGCTTTCTTT
-,TRBJ2-7,TRBD2,TRBV2,CASSDRGTSKYEQYF,TGTGCCAGCAGTGATAGAGGGACTAGCAAATACGAGCAGTACTTC
-,TRBJ2-1,TRBD1,TRBV6-5,CASSYSGTGHEQFF,TGTGCCAGCAGTTACTCTGGGACAGGGCATGAGCAGTTCTTC
-,TRBJ2-7,-,TRBV28,CASSLWRPRGREQYF,TGTGCCAGCAGTTTATGGCGCCCCCGGGGCCGCGAGCAGTACTTC
-,TRBJ2-3,-,TRBV27,CASSSLGLEAFIGGQYF,TGTGCCAGCAGTTCCCTAGGGCTAGAGGCGTTTATCGGAGGGCAGTATTTT
-,TRBJ2-6,-,TRBV4-1,CASSLVDQGAPAGANVLTF,TGCGCCAGCAGCCTAGTGGACCAGGGTGCCCCCGCTGGGGCCAACGTCCTGACTTTC
few,TRBJ1-3,-,TRBV18,CASSLPRLDGRSGNTIYF,TGTGCCAGCTCACTACCCCGACTGGACGGGAGGTCTGGAAACACCATATATTTT
-,TRBJ2-5,-,TRBV9,CASSEGSGSQETQYF,TGTGCCAGCAGCGAGGGGAGTGGCAGCCAAGAGACCCAGTACTTC
-,TRBJ2-5,-,TRBV28,CASSLALAGWQETQYF,TGTGCCAGCAGTTTAGCATTGGCAGGGTGGCAAGAGACCCAGTACTTC
once,TRBJ2-1,-,TRBV7-2,CASSEALGTSYNEQFF,TGTGCCAGCAGCGAGGCTTTGGGGACCTCCTACAATGAGCAGTTCTTC
-,TRBJ1-2,-,TRBV5-4,CASSLGLGDNYGYTF,TGTGCCAGCAGCTTGGGGCTGGGAGACAACTATGGCTACACCTTC
-,TRBJ2-2,-,TRBV5-4,CASSPENTGELFF,TGTGCCAGCAGCCCAGAAAACACCGGGGAGCTGTTTTTT
-,TRBJ2-1,TRBD2,TRBV7-2,CASSLPIAGGDEQFF,TGTGCCAGCAGCTTACCGATAGCGGGAGGAGACGAGCAGTTCTTC
-,TRBJ2-7,-,TRBV5-1,CASSFRDGPYEQYF,TGCGCCAGCAGCTTTCGGGACGGGCCCTACGAGCAGTACTTC
-,TRBJ2-4,-,TRBV25-1,CASSKFGGYIQYF,TGTGCCAGCAGTAAATTCGGGGGATACATTCAGTACTTC
-,TRBJ2-1,-,TRBV6-4,CASSVSGEGPHEQFF,TGTGCCAGCAGTGTTTCAGGGGAGGGCCCCCATGAGCAGTTCTTC
-,TRBJ1-5,-,TRBV5-6,CASKLMGSNQPQHF,TGTGCCAGCAAACTAATGGGGAGCAATCAGCCCCAGCATTTT
few,TRBJ2-1,-,TRBV7-6,CASSTGPSSYNEQFF,TGTGCCAGCAGCACAGGACCGAGCTCCTACAATGAGCAGTTCTTC
-,TRBJ2-1,-,TRBV27,CASSSGLPYDEQFF,TGTGCCAGCAGTTCGGGACTCCCCTATGATGAGCAGTTCTTC
-,TRBJ1-2,TRBD1,TRBV4-3,CASSQGPRQGRDYGYTF,TGCGCCAGCAGCCAAGGCCCCCGACAGGGACGGGACTATGGCTACACCTTC
-,TRBJ1-5,-,TRBV4-1,CASSQWVNQPQHF,TGCGCCAGCAGCCAATGGGTAAATCAGCCCCAGCATTTT
few,TRBJ1-6,TRBD1,TRBV2,CASRYRDSYNSPLHF,TGTGCCAGCAGGTACCGGGACAGTTATAATTCACCCCTCCACTTT
-,TRBJ2-3,-,TRBV5-8,CASSPASTDTQYF,TGTGCCAGCAGCCCCGCGAGCACAGATACGCAGTATTTT
-,TRBJ2-1,-,TRBV28,CASNAPGVGSYNEQFF,TGTGCCAGCAATGCGCCGGGGGTAGGCTCCTACAATGAGCAGTTCTTC
few,TRBJ1-6,-,TRBV7-9,CASSGEEGSPLHF,TGTGCCAGCAGCGGGGAGGAGGGATCACCCCTCCACTTT
-,TRBJ2-6,-,TRBV27,CASSFLDSPSGANVLTF,TGTGCCAGCAGTTTCCTGGACAGTCCCTCTGGGGCCAACGTCCTGACTTTC
-,TRBJ2-7,-,TRBV4-3,CASSQDAGFNYEQYF,TGCGCCAGCAGCCAAGATGCGGGGTTCAACTACGAGCAGTACTTC
-,TRBJ2-1,TRBD1,TRBV6-1,CATWTGTYNEQFF,TGTGCCACCTGGACAGGGACTTACAATGAGCAGTTCTTC
once,TRBJ1-5,-,TRBV9,CASSLSPSNQPQHF,TGTGCCAGCAGCTTATCACCTAGCAATCAGCCCCAGCATTTT
-,TRBJ2-1,-,TRBV29-1,CSVVNLSGEQFF,TGCAGCGTTGTTAACTTGTCCGGGGAGCAGTTCTTC
-,TRBJ2-5,-,TRBV7-2,CASRAWTARLETQYF,TGTGCCAGCAGGGCCTGGACAGCTCGTCTGGAGACCCAGTACTTC
-,TRBJ2-7,TRBD2,TRBV6-5,CASSYSGLAGGWYF,TGTGCCAGCAGTTACTCCGGACTAGCGGGGGGTTGGTACTTC
-,TRBJ1-5,TRBD1,TRBV11-2,CASSFPGQNQPQHF,TGTGCCAGCAGCTTTCCGGGACAGAACCAGCCCCAGCATTTT
-,TRBJ1-4,TRBD1,TRBV2,CASSEGTVQGAGKLFF,TGTGCCAGCAGTGAAGGAACGGTACAGGGGGCTGGAAAACTGTTTTTT
-,TRBJ2-7,TRBD2,TRBV7-6,CASSLEGLAGTYEQYF,TGTGCCAGCAGCTTAGAAGGCCTAGCGGGGACCTACGAGCAGTACTTC
once,TRBJ2-7,-,TRBV5-1,CASSPTEGLAALEQYF,TGCGCCAGCAGCCCCACTGAGGGCCTGGCGGCTCTCGAGCAGTACTTC
-,TRBJ2-6,TRBD1,TRBV7-2,CASSPTGGGFSGANVLTF,TGTGCCAGCAGCCCGACAGGGGGCGGGTTCTCCGGGGCCAACGTCCTGACTTTC
-,TRBJ1-5,-,TRBV7-9,CASSPPGGNQPQHF,TGTGCCAGCAGCCCCCCGGGGGGCAATCAGCCCCAGCATTTT
-,TRBJ1-2,-,TRBV6-5,CASSSLPTANYGYTF,TGTGCCAGCAGTTCCCTTCCGACTGCTAACTATGGCTACACCTTC
once,TRBJ2-3,-,TRBV15,CATSRDLSLGDTQYF,TGTGCCACCAGCAGAGATCTGAGCTTAGGAGATACGCAGTATTTT
-,TRBJ2-1,-,TRBV5-1,CASSLWQGNEQFF,TGCGCCAGCAGCTTGTGGCAGGGTAATGAGCAGTTCTTC
once,TRBJ1-2,-,TRBV13,CASSLEGQLYGYTF,TGTGCCAGCAGCTTAGAAGGACAGCTATATGGCTACACCTTC
-,TRBJ1-5,TRBD1,TRBV4-2,CASSEGTADQPQHF,TGTGCCAGCAGCGAGGGGACAGCTGATCAGCCCCAGCATTTT
-,TRBJ1-4,-,TRBV27,CASSQGRRNEKLFF,TGTGCCAGCAGTCAGGGCAGGAGAAATGAAAAACTGTTTTTT